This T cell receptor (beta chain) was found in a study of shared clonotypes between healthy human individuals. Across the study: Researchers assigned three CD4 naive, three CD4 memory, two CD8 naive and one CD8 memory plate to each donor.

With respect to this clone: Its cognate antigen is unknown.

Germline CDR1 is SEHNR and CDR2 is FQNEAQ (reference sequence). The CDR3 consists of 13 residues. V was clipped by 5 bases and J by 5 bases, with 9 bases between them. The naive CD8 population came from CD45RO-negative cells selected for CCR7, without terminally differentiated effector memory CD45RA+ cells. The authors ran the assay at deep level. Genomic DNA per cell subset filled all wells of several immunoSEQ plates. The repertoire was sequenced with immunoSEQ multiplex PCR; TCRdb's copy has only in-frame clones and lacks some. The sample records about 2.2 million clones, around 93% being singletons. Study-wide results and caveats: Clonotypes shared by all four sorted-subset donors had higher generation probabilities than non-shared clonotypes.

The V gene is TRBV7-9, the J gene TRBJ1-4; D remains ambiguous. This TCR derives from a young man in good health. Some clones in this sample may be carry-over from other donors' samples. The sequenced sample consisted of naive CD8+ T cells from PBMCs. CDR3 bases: TGTGCCAGCAGCAACGGGGAGAATGAAAAACTGTTTTTT. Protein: CASSNGENEKLFF.